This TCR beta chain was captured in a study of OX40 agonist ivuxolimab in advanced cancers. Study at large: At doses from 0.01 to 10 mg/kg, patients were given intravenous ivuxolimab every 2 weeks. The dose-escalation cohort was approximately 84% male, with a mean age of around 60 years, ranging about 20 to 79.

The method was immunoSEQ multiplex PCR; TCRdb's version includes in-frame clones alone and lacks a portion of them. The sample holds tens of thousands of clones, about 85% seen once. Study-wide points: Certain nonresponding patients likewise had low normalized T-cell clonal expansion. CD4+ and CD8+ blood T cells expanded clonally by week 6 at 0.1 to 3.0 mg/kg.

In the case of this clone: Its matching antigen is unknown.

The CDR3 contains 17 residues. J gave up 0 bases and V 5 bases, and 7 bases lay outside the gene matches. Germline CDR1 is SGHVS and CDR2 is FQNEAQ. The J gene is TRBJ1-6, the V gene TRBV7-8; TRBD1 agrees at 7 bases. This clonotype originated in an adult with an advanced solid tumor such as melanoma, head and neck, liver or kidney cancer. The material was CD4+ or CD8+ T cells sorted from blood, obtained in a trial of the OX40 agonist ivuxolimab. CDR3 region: CASSADRLSSYNSPLHF. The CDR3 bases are TGTGCCAGCAGCGCGGACAGGTTGAGCTCCTATAATTCACCCCTCCACTTT.